These T cell receptor beta chains were read from a single sample in a study of CD8+CD57+ T cells in acquired aplastic anemia. TCRdb independently ran MiXCR on the reads; one entry per CDR3 protein. The sample holds roughly 86,000 distinct CDR3 sequences, 40% to 55% seen once. Material for sequencing was sorted CD4+, CD8+, or CD8+CD57+ T cells (not recorded which) from PBMCs. Receptors were obtained from a human donor in good health, serving as a control. Both conserved end residues are part of each CDR3. The order of the fields is J gene, D gene, V gene, clone size, CDR3 protein, CDR3 DNA. A D gene is named only where the DNA matches it firmly. Clone size is stated in some rows and not others, as once, few, many or a class when expanded.

J: TRBJ2-7
D: -
V: TRBV2
size: medium-sized
CDR3: CASSTVWGKQYEQYF
DNA: TGTGCCAGCAGCACCGTTTGGGGGAAACAGTACGAGCAGTACTTC

J: TRBJ1-2
D: -
V: TRBV11-2
size: many
CDR3: CAARQRNSDGYTF
DNA: TGTGCCGCAAGACAGCGCAACTCGGATGGCTACACCTTC

J: TRBJ2-7
D: -
V: TRBV29-1
size: -
CDR3: CSVHPVQGGYEQYF
DNA: TGCAGCGTTCACCCCGTTCAGGGAGGCTACGAGCAGTACTTC

J: TRBJ1-1
D: TRBD1
V: TRBV7-9
size: -
CDR3: CASSLATGPAGAFF
DNA: TGTGCCAGCAGCTTAGCGACAGGGCCGGCGGGAGCTTTCTTT

J: TRBJ1-1
D: TRBD1
V: TRBV29-1
size: once
CDR3: CSVEVPRQGEARTEAFF
DNA: TGCAGCGTTGAAGTCCCCCGACAGGGAGAGGCAAGGACTGAAGCTTTCTTT

J: TRBJ1-1
D: TRBD1
V: TRBV29-1
size: -
CDR3: CSVGTGNAMNTEAFF
DNA: TGCAGCGTTGGGACAGGCAATGCTATGAACACTGAAGCTTTCTTT

J: TRBJ2-1
D: TRBD2
V: TRBV19
size: many
CDR3: CASSMASGAYNEQFF
DNA: TGTGCCAGTAGTATGGCTAGCGGGGCCTACAATGAGCAGTTCTTC

J: TRBJ1-1
D: TRBD1
V: TRBV7-2
size: -
CDR3: CTSSLGQLNTEAFF
DNA: TGTACCAGCAGCTTGGGACAGCTGAACACTGAAGCTTTCTTT

J: TRBJ2-7
D: TRBD1
V: TRBV7-8
size: many
CDR3: CASSRQAQGAPDEQYF
DNA: TGTGCCAGCAGCCGACAGGCACAGGGGGCTCCGGACGAGCAGTACTTC

J: TRBJ1-4
D: -
V: TRBV11-1
size: -
CDR3: CASSPPVATNEKLFF
DNA: TGTGCCAGCAGTCCTCCGGTGGCGACTAATGAAAAACTGTTTTTT

J: TRBJ1-2
D: -
V: TRBV24-1
size: few
CDR3: CATSGPSYREDGYTF
DNA: TGTGCCACCAGTGGTCCGAGCTACAGGGAGGACGGCTACACCTTC

J: TRBJ2-7
D: TRBD1
V: TRBV2
size: -
CDR3: CASRDTGAFEQYF
DNA: TGTGCCAGCAGAGATACAGGGGCCTTCGAGCAGTACTTC

J: TRBJ2-7
D: -
V: TRBV13
size: many
CDR3: CASSLRRESLDEQYF
DNA: TGTGCCAGCAGCCTTAGACGGGAGTCCTTGGACGAGCAGTACTTC

J: TRBJ2-7
D: -
V: TRBV10-3
size: -
CDR3: CAISESGGSSYEQYF
DNA: TGTGCCATCAGTGAGTCGGGGGGATCCTCCTACGAGCAGTACTTC

J: TRBJ2-7
D: TRBD2
V: TRBV12-5
size: many
CDR3: CASGPRTSGRPSSYEQYF
DNA: TGTGCTAGTGGCCCCCGGACTAGCGGGAGGCCTAGCTCCTACGAGCAGTACTTC

J: TRBJ2-3
D: TRBD2
V: TRBV6-1
size: many
CDR3: CASSGTSGGVTDTQYF
DNA: TGTGCCAGCAGTGGGACTAGCGGGGGGGTCACAGATACGCAGTATTTT

J: TRBJ1-2
D: TRBD1
V: TRBV5-1
size: -
CDR3: CASSWPGQGKSGYTF
DNA: TGCGCCAGCAGCTGGCCGGGACAGGGAAAGAGTGGCTACACCTTC

J: TRBJ2-7
D: -
V: TRBV7-2
size: -
CDR3: CASSLAGKGYEQYF
DNA: TGTGCCAGCAGCTTAGCAGGCAAGGGCTACGAGCAGTACTTC

J: TRBJ2-3
D: -
V: TRBV9
size: -
CDR3: CASSVVTTLTSPMQLYF
DNA: TGTGCCAGCAGCGTAGTTACAACCTTGACAAGCCCCATGCAGTTGTATTTT

J: TRBJ2-5
D: TRBD1
V: TRBV5-1
size: many
CDR3: CASTPRTGAGETQYF
DNA: TGCGCCAGCACCCCCCGGACAGGGGCAGGCGAGACCCAGTACTTC

J: TRBJ1-1
D: -
V: TRBV7-8
size: -
CDR3: CASRPTQAEAFF
DNA: TGTGCCAGCAGACCCACCCAGGCTGAAGCTTTCTTT

J: TRBJ2-7
D: TRBD1
V: TRBV27
size: -
CDR3: CASTDPGQGAGEQYF
DNA: TGTGCCAGCACCGACCCGGGACAGGGGGCTGGTGAGCAGTACTTC

J: TRBJ2-1
D: TRBD2
V: TRBV7-8
size: -
CDR3: CASSRELNNEQFF
DNA: TGTGCCAGCTCGCGGGAGCTCAACAATGAGCAGTTCTTC

J: TRBJ2-3
D: -
V: TRBV11-2
size: -
CDR3: CASSLGDGSSTDTQYF
DNA: TGTGCCAGCAGCTTAGGGGATGGGAGCAGCACAGATACGCAGTATTTT

J: TRBJ2-5
D: TRBD1
V: TRBV2
size: -
CDR3: CASSDGQGKETQYF
DNA: TGTGCCAGCAGTGATGGACAGGGGAAAGAGACCCAGTACTTC

J: TRBJ2-1
D: -
V: TRBV5-4
size: -
CDR3: CASSFRFTDYNEQFF
DNA: TGTGCCAGCAGCTTCAGGTTCACGGACTACAATGAGCAGTTCTTC

J: TRBJ2-7
D: -
V: TRBV15
size: -
CDR3: CATSRDLDYEQYF
DNA: TGTGCCACCAGCAGAGATCTAGACTACGAGCAGTACTTC

J: TRBJ2-7
D: -
V: TRBV7-6
size: many
CDR3: CASSLSSASYEQYF
DNA: TGTGCCAGCAGCTTAAGTTCAGCTTCCTACGAGCAGTACTTC

J: TRBJ1-2
D: TRBD1
V: TRBV5-4
size: -
CDR3: CASSFDRGSYGYTF
DNA: TGTGCCAGCAGCTTCGACAGGGGGAGCTATGGCTACACCTTC

J: TRBJ2-7
D: -
V: TRBV25-1
size: many
CDR3: CASSVAGKQYF
DNA: TGTGCCAGCAGTGTTGCGGGGAAGCAGTACTTC

J: TRBJ2-7
D: -
V: TRBV25-1
size: -
CDR3: CASRNQGSYEQYF
DNA: TGTGCCAGCAGAAACCAGGGTTCCTACGAGCAGTACTTC

J: TRBJ1-1
D: TRBD1
V: TRBV12-3/TRBV12-4
size: many
CDR3: CASSDRGGTEAFF
DNA: TGTGCCAGCAGCGACAGGGGGGGCACTGAAGCTTTCTTT

J: TRBJ2-7
D: -
V: TRBV6-1
size: few
CDR3: CASSEGKAYGIYEQYF
DNA: TGTGCCAGCAGTGAAGGGAAGGCGTACGGAATCTACGAGCAGTACTTC

J: TRBJ1-6
D: TRBD1
V: TRBV24-1
size: -
CDR3: CARSWTGNNSPLHF
DNA: TGTGCCCGCAGTTGGACAGGGAATAATTCACCCCTCCACTTT

J: TRBJ2-7
D: -
V: TRBV24-1
size: many
CDR3: CATSDTGDEQYF
DNA: TGTGCCACCAGTGATACGGGAGACGAGCAGTACTTC

J: TRBJ2-7
D: TRBD2
V: TRBV27
size: many
CDR3: CASSLQAGGAYEQYF
DNA: TGTGCCAGCAGTTTACAGGCGGGAGGGGCCTACGAGCAGTACTTC

J: TRBJ1-4
D: -
V: TRBV10-3
size: -
CDR3: CAISESGAAIGEKLFF
DNA: TGTGCCATCAGTGAGTCCGGAGCGGCCATAGGGGAAAAACTGTTTTTT

J: TRBJ2-5
D: TRBD2
V: TRBV7-6
size: -
CDR3: CASSPGTSGGAETQYF
DNA: TGTGCCAGCAGCCCCGGGACTAGCGGGGGGGCGGAGACCCAGTACTTC

J: TRBJ1-1
D: -
V: TRBV11-2
size: many
CDR3: CATAFGRNTEAFF
DNA: TGTGCCACCGCCTTTGGGAGGAACACTGAAGCTTTCTTT

J: TRBJ2-7
D: -
V: TRBV30
size: -
CDR3: CAWSQDQVNEQYF
DNA: TGTGCCTGGAGCCAAGACCAGGTGAACGAGCAGTACTTC

J: TRBJ2-7
D: -
V: TRBV5-8
size: many
CDR3: CASTRETGYSYEQYF
DNA: TGTGCCAGCACACGCGAGACAGGTTACTCCTACGAGCAGTACTTC

J: TRBJ1-3
D: -
V: TRBV15
size: -
CDR3: CATSRDRLGNTIYF
DNA: TGTGCCACCAGCAGAGATCGTCTTGGAAACACCATATATTTT

J: TRBJ2-7
D: -
V: TRBV7-9
size: -
CDR3: CASSSGTHYEQYF
DNA: TGTGCCAGCAGCTCCGGGACACACTACGAGCAGTACTTC

J: TRBJ1-1
D: -
V: TRBV9
size: many
CDR3: CASSVGEYTEAFF
DNA: TGTGCCAGCAGCGTAGGAGAGTACACTGAAGCTTTCTTT

J: TRBJ2-1
D: TRBD2
V: TRBV24-1
size: many
CDR3: CATSEGGTYNEQFF
DNA: TGTGCCACCAGTGAGGGAGGGACCTACAATGAGCAGTTCTTC

J: TRBJ2-1
D: TRBD1
V: TRBV9
size: many
CDR3: CASSVAGGYHNEQFF
DNA: TGTGCCAGCAGCGTAGCAGGGGGCTATCACAATGAGCAGTTCTTC

J: TRBJ2-1
D: TRBD2
V: TRBV2
size: -
CDR3: CASSELGRDYNEQFF
DNA: TGTGCCAGCAGTGAATTGGGGAGGGACTACAATGAGCAGTTCTTC

J: TRBJ2-1
D: TRBD2
V: TRBV10-1
size: -
CDR3: CASTGRAGIEQFF
DNA: TGTGCCAGCACGGGGAGAGCGGGAATTGAGCAGTTCTTC

J: TRBJ1-2
D: TRBD1
V: TRBV11-1
size: -
CDR3: CASSSSRGAWPQGYGYTF
DNA: TGTGCCAGCAGCTCAAGCAGGGGGGCTTGGCCGCAGGGCTATGGCTACACCTTC

J: TRBJ2-1
D: -
V: TRBV20-1
size: few
CDR3: CSASSSPLGTLNEQFF
DNA: TGCAGTGCCAGCAGTTCCCCCCTCGGGACACTCAATGAGCAGTTCTTC

J: TRBJ1-5
D: -
V: TRBV24-1
size: -
CDR3: CATSETDSYEHF
DNA: TGTGCCACCAGTGAAACGGACAGCTACGAGCATTTT

J: TRBJ2-1
D: -
V: TRBV6-2/TRBV6-3
size: -
CDR3: CASSSPLGKYNEQFF
DNA: TGTGCCAGCAGTTCCCCCCTCGGGAAGTACAATGAGCAGTTCTTC